This record covers a single TCR beta chain. No antigen is known for it. Reverse transcription of extracted RNA yielded cDNA, which provided the sequencing template. Generated by immunoSEQ multiplex PCR, the TCRdb table keeps only in-frame clones and is missing some. The data show around 69,000 clones, 60% seen once. Lesional scalp tissue (obtained by punch biopsy) and peripheral blood were collected from alopecia areata patients. This record belongs to a study of CD8+ T cells in alopecia areata. On the study more broadly: It was oral tofacitinib, at 5 to 10 mg twice daily, that treated patients received.

Study-wide findings and caveats: For lesional scalp, especially alopecia totalis/universalis, clonality was higher than in normal scalp.

This receptor was taken from a human donor with alopecia areata. Sequences were derived from CD8+ T cells sorted from blood, sampled at week 0.

The CDR3, as DNA: TGTGCCAGCAGCTCTGGGACTACCCCCTACGAGCAGTACTTC. Its protein is CASSSGTTPYEQYF. The chain carries TRBV6-6 and TRBJ2-7; 7 bases match TRBD2. The J segment lost 2 bases and the V segment lost 6 bases, leaving 7 bases of the junction unmatched. In germline, CDR1 is MNHNY, CDR2 SVGAGI (reference sequence). CDR3 length: 14 residues.